One sample yielded the 25 T cell receptor beta chains listed below, sequenced in a study of blood T cell repertoires in COVID-19. The method was immunoSEQ multiplex PCR; TCRdb's version includes in-frame clones alone and lacks a portion of them. This sample yields roughly 67,000 clones, of which 65% to 80% are seen a single time; around 23% belongs to the top ten. Sequenced input: peripheral blood. The origin of the receptors is a human donor in a cohort sampled during active COVID-19.

The V and J genes are TRBV5-8 and TRBJ1-1; D is unclear. The CDR3 is made up of 13 amino acids. Trimming pared 2 bases from V and 0 bases from J, leaving 5 bases between. Germline V gene data show CDR1 as SGHTS and CDR2 as YDEGEE. DNA for the CDR3: TGTGCCAGCAGCTTTACAATGAACACTGAAGCTTTCTTT. This gives the protein CASSFTMNTEAFF.

The rearrangement joins TRBV7-6 to TRBJ1-1, with a tentative D call TRBD1 (5 bases). In germline, CDR1 is SGHVS, CDR2 FNYEAQ. V was pared by 1 base and J by 1 base, with 22 bases between. This CDR3 spans 19 amino acids. The CDR3 loop reads CASSLVPQGLRKGNTEAFF. CDR3 in DNA: TGTGCCAGCAGCTTAGTCCCCCAGGGCCTACGAAAAGGGAACACTGAAGCTTTCTTT.

The chain carries TRBV4-1 and TRBJ2-1; TRBD1 matches at 8 bases. CDR1 and CDR2 from the germline V gene are MGHRA and YSYEKL. The CDR3 runs to 16 residues. The trim removed 0 bases at V and 2 bases at J, leaving 3 bases unmatched. The CDR3 sequence is CASSQDPGGAYNEQFF. CDR3 bases: TGCGCCAGCAGCCAAGATCCAGGGGGCGCCTACAATGAGCAGTTCTTC.

The chain uses TRBV5-6 and TRBJ2-1, with 11 positions matching TRBD2. This CDR3 has 19 residues. Trimming removed 0 bases from V and 1 base from J; junction bases left unmatched: 9. The germline CDR1 and CDR2 sequences are SGHDT and YYEEEE. The CDR3 bases are TGTGCCAGCAGCTTGGTTCCACTAGCGGGAGATTTTTCCTACAATGAGCAGTTCTTC. This gives the protein CASSLVPLAGDFSYNEQFF.

This rearrangement joins TRBV27 to TRBJ2-7; maybe TRBD1 (6 bases). Germline-derived CDR1 and CDR2 are MNHEY and SMNVEV (reference sequence). The CDR3 is 13 residues long. V gave up 8 bases and J gave up 4 bases, with 15 bases separating them. The CDR3 protein is CASDRRVGYEQYF. Here the CDR3 DNA reads TGTGCCAGCGACAGGCGGGTTGGGTACGAGCAGTACTTC.

The gene calls are TRBV6-2 or TRBV6-3 and TRBJ2-1, with 7 positions matching TRBD2. The junction had 11 bases not matched to a gene; V was cut back by 6 bases and J by 9 bases. CDR1 is MNHEY and CDR2 is SVGEGT in the germline V gene. The CDR3 has 14 amino acids. CDR3 protein: CASSHQGGSSEQFF. The CDR3 bases are TGTGCCAGCAGCCACCAGGGCGGGAGCTCTGAGCAGTTCTTC.

A single count supports this clone. V usage is TRBV6-5 and J usage is TRBJ1-1; no reliable D call. Germline loops: CDR1 MNHEY, CDR2 SVGAGI. The CDR3 covers 11 residues. The ends were cut back, 8 bases at V and 5 bases at J, with 9 bases in the middle. CDR3 protein: CASRQGTEAFF. In DNA form, the CDR3 reads TGTGCCAGCCGACAAGGAACTGAAGCTTTCTTT.

This chain uses TRBV27 with TRBJ1-2; 7 bases match TRBD1. This CDR3 is 15 amino acids long. Germline lookup yields CDR1 MNHEY and CDR2 SMNVEV (reference sequence). After removal of 5 bases from V and 0 bases from J, the junction contained 6 bases not matched to a gene. The CDR3 here is CASSARTGPNYGYTF. For the CDR3, the DNA is TGTGCCAGCAGTGCCCGGACAGGACCTAACTATGGCTACACCTTC.

In this sample, this clone turned up a few times. The chain couples TRBV7-9 to TRBJ1-3; 8 bases align to TRBD1. Germline assignment: CDR1 SEHNR and CDR2 FQNEAQ (reference sequence). Trimming took 4 bases from V and 2 from J; bases not matched to a gene: 4. The length of the CDR3 is 15 residues. CDR3 sequence (DNA): TGTGCCAGCAGCTCAATACAGGGGGCTGGAAACACCATATATTTT. Amino acid sequence: CASSSIQGAGNTIYF.

The J gene is TRBJ2-3, the V gene TRBV9, with unresolved D. V was shortened by 0 bases and J by 4 bases, with 6 bases between the two germline ends. Germline CDR1 SGDLS, CDR2 YYNGEE. There are 13 residues in the CDR3. This CDR3 reads CASSVGSSDTQYF. CDR3 DNA: TGTGCCAGCAGCGTAGGCAGTTCAGATACGCAGTATTTT.

The chain carries TRBV2 and TRBJ1-4; possibly TRBD1 for D (6 bases). Germline loops: CDR1 SNHLY, CDR2 FYNNEI. V lost 5 bases and J 5 bases, leaving 15 bases between the germline ends. CDR3 length: 15 residues. The CDR3 here is CASSRGTAENEKLFF. DNA for the CDR3: TGTGCCAGCAGTAGGGGGACGGCGGAGAATGAAAAACTGTTTTTT. Full variable domain (remainder filled in from reference TRBV2 and TRBJ1-4): EPEVTQTPSHQVTQMGQEVILRCVPISNHLYFYWYRQILGQKVEFLVSFYNNEISEKSEIFDDQFSVERPDGSNFTLKIRSTKLEDSAMYFCASSRGTAENEKLFFGSGTQLSVL.

The CDR3 DNA reads TGTGCCAGCAGCCAAGATGCCGGTAGCGGGTTCACCGGGGAGCTGTTTTTT. As protein: CASSQDAGSGFTGELFF. This chain joins TRBV3-1 (or the pseudogene TRBV3-2) and TRBJ2-2; 7 bases fit TRBD2. Per germline, CDR1 LGHDT and CDR2 YNNKEL (reference sequence). The J segment lost 4 bases and the V segment lost 0 bases, leaving 8 bases of the junction unmatched. This CDR3 has 17 amino acids.

This chain uses TRBV5-4 with TRBJ2-3; a possible D gene is TRBD2 (6 bases). Trimming cost V 3 bases and J 0 bases, with 11 bases left between them. The CDR3 totals 15 residues. Per the germline V gene, CDR1 is SGHNT and CDR2 is YYREEE (reference sequence). This CDR3 reads CASSSGGASTDTQYF. The CDR3 DNA reads as TGTGCCAGCAGCTCAGGAGGGGCAAGCACAGATACGCAGTATTTT.

The chain links TRBV11-3 to TRBJ2-1; 8 nucleotides line up with TRBD2. Germline V gene lookup returns CDR1 SGHNT and CDR2 YENEEA. The V segment lost 1 base and the J segment 3 bases; nucleotides outside the gene matches: 5. The CDR3 covers 16 residues. CDR3 protein: CASSLVAGGSYNEQFF. The DNA for the CDR3 is TGTGCCAGCAGCTTAGTTGCGGGAGGAAGCTACAATGAGCAGTTCTTC.

The chain recombines TRBV11-2 with TRBJ1-2; 11 bases are shared with TRBD1. The CDR3 extends over 15 amino acids. Germline V lookup: CDR1 SGHAT, CDR2 FQNNGV. With V trimmed by 1 base and J by 4 bases, 2 bases remained unmatched. CDR3 loop: CASSLGTGGGYGYTF. CDR3 DNA sequence: TGTGCCAGCAGCTTAGGGACAGGGGGCGGCTATGGCTACACCTTC.

This chain links TRBV29-1 with TRBJ2-1; 7 bases line up with TRBD2. The ends lost 5 bases at V and 9 bases at J; junction bases unmatched: 10. Germline lookup yields CDR1 SQVTM and CDR2 ANQGSEA. This CDR3 comprises 13 residues. CDR3 in amino acids: CSVLSGPGGEQFF. The CDR3 DNA reads as TGCAGCGTTTTATCCGGGCCGGGGGGTGAGCAGTTCTTC.

The chain has TRBV7-9 and TRBJ2-7, with TRBD2 as a possible D gene (5 bases). The CDR3 has 13 residues. Germline V gene data show CDR1 as SEHNR and CDR2 as FQNEAQ (reference sequence). V was pared by 7 bases and J by 5 bases, with 15 bases between. The CDR3 loop reads CASIAPSTHEQYF. CDR3 coding DNA: TGTGCCAGCATAGCGCCCTCGACGCACGAGCAGTACTTC.

V and J are TRBV24-1 and TRBJ1-2; TRBD1 matches at 7 bases. The CDR3 runs to 13 residues. Germline CDR1 KGHDR, CDR2 SFDVKD. The V segment lost 1 base and the J segment 8 bases; nucleotides outside the gene matches: 3. CDR3 protein: CATSDFGQEGYTF. The DNA of the CDR3 is TGTGCCACCAGTGATTTCGGACAGGAAGGCTACACCTTC.

V and J are TRBV7-2 and TRBJ2-3, with D perhaps TRBD2 (7 bases). Trimming stripped 5 bases from V and 6 bases from J, with 21 bases between. Germline values: CDR1 SGHTA, CDR2 FQGNSA. The CDR3 sequence is 16 residues long. The CDR3 DNA reads TGTGCCAGCAGCCCCTCGGGGCCAGGGGAGGGCGATACGCAGTATTTT. Its protein product is CASSPSGPGEGDTQYF.

The rearrangement uses TRBV7-2 and TRBJ2-2, with D possibly matching TRBD1 (6 bases). The CDR3 length is 13 residues. The ends were cut back, 2 bases at V and 6 bases at J, with 7 bases in the middle. CDR1 SGHTA and CDR2 FQGNSA come from the germline V gene. For the CDR3, the DNA is TGTGCCAGCAGCTTAACAGGGCCCGGGGAGCTGTTTTTT. It translates to CASSLTGPGELFF.

The gene calls are TRBV28 and TRBJ2-1, with TRBD2 matching 8 bases. The CDR3 is 11 residues long. The V gene end was trimmed by 5 bases and the J gene end by 13 bases; junction bases not matched to a gene: 4. Germline CDR1 is MDHEN and CDR2 is SYDVKM. In nucleotides, the CDR3 is TGTGCCAGCAGTGTGGGACTAGGACAGTTCTTC. This encodes CASSVGLGQFF. Combining the CDR3 with reference TRBV28 and TRBJ2-1 gives the whole variable domain DVKVTQSSRYLVKRTGEKVFLECVQDMDHENMFWYRQDPGLGLRLIYFSYDVKMKEKGDIPEGYSVSREKKERFSLILESASTNQTSMYLCASSVGLGQFFGPGTRLTVL.

V usage is TRBV13 and J usage is TRBJ2-1; TRBD2 matches 9 bases. V shed 1 base and J 5 bases; nucleotides not matched to a gene: 12. This CDR3 comprises 18 residues. Per germline, CDR1 PRHDT and CDR2 FYEKMQ (reference sequence). CDR3: CASSLVLAGANPNNEQFF. As DNA, the CDR3 is TGTGCCAGCAGCTTAGTGTTAGCGGGAGCGAACCCGAACAATGAGCAGTTCTTC.

The chain carries TRBV19 and TRBJ1-2; 9 bases line up with TRBD1. The length of the CDR3 is 14 residues. Germline V lookup: CDR1 LNHDA, CDR2 SQIVND (reference sequence). Losses at the gene ends were 0 bases for V and 7 bases for J; bases not matched to a gene: 3. CDR3 loop: CASSIETGGGGYTF. The DNA of the CDR3 is TGTGCCAGTAGTATAGAAACAGGGGGCGGTGGCTACACCTTC. The full variable domain, completed using reference TRBV19 and TRBJ1-2, is DGGITQSPKYLFRKEGQNVTLSCEQNLNHDAMYWYRQDPGQGLRLIYYSQIVNDFQKGDIAEGYSVSREKKESFPLTVTSAQKNPTAFYLCASSIETGGGGYTFGSGTRLTVV.

This clone was counted between two and nine times. The rearrangement links TRBV27 to TRBJ1-6; 8 nucleotides align to TRBD1. This CDR3 comprises 16 residues. V was clipped by 3 bases and J by 7 bases; unmatched bases: 8. Germline CDR1 MNHEY, CDR2 SMNVEV (reference sequence). CDR3 bases: TGTGCCAGCAGTTTGTGGCAGGGGGCCGGCAATTCACCCCTCCACTTT. Its translation is CASSLWQGAGNSPLHF.

The chain uses TRBV5-1 and TRBJ2-5, with D maybe TRBD1 (5 bases). The germline V gene has CDR1 SGHRS and CDR2 YFSETQ. The CDR3 is 14 residues long. With 4 bases removed from V and 5 bases from J, the gap between germline ends came to 15 bases. CDR3 residues: CASSPSGKGETQYF. The CDR3 bases are TGCGCCAGCAGCCCTTCTGGGAAGGGGGAGACCCAGTACTTC.